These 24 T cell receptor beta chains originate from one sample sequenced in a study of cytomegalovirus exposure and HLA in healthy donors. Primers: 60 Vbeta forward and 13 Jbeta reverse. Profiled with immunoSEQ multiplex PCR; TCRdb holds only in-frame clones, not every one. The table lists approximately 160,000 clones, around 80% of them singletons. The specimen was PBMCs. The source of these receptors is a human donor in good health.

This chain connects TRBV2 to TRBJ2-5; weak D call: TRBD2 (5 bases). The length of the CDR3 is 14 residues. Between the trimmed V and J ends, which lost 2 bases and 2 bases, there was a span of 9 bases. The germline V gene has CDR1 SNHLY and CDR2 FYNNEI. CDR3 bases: TGTGCCAGCAGTGAATTGCCGGGACAAGAGACCCAGTACTTC. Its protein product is CASSELPGQETQYF. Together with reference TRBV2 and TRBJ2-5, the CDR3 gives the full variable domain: EPEVTQTPSHQVTQMGQEVILRCVPISNHLYFYWYRQILGQKVEFLVSFYNNEISEKSEIFDDQFSVERPDGSNFTLKIRSTKLEDSAMYFCASSELPGQETQYFGPGTRLLVL.

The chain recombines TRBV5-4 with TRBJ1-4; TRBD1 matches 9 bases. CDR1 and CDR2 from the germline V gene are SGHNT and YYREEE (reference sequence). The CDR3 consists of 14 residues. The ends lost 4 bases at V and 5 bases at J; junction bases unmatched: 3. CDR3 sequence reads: CASSGGTGNEKLFF. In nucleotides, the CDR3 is TGTGCCAGCAGCGGCGGGACAGGGAATGAAAAACTGTTTTTT.

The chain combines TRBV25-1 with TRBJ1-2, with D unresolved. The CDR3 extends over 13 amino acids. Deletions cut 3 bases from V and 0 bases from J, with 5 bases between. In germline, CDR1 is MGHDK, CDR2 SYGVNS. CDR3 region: CASSDRANYGYTF. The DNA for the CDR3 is TGTGCCAGCAGTGATCGAGCTAACTATGGCTACACCTTC.

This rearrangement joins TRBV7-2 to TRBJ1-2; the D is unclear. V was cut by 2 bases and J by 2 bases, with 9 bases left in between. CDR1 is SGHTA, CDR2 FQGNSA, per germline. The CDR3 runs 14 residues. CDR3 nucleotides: TGTGCCAGCAGCTTAATCGGTTGGAACTATGGCTACACCTTC. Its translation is CASSLIGWNYGYTF.

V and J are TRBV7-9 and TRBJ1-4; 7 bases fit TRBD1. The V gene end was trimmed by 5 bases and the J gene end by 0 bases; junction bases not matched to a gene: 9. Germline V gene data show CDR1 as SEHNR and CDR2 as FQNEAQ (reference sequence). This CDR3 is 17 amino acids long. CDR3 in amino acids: CASSRNGTEATNEKLFF. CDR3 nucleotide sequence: TGTGCCAGCAGCCGTAACGGGACAGAGGCAACTAATGAAAAACTGTTTTTT.

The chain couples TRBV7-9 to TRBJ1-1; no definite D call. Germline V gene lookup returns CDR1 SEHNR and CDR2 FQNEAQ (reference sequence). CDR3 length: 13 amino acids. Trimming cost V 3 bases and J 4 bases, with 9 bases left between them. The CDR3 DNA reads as TGTGCCAGCAGCTTCGGGATGAGCACTGAAGCTTTCTTT. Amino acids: CASSFGMSTEAFF.

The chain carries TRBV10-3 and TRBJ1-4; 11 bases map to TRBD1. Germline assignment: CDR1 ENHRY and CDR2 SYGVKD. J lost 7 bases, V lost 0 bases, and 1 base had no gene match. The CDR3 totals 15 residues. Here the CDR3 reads CAISESDRGREKLFF. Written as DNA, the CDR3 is TGTGCCATCAGTGAGTCGGACAGGGGGCGTGAAAAACTGTTTTTT.

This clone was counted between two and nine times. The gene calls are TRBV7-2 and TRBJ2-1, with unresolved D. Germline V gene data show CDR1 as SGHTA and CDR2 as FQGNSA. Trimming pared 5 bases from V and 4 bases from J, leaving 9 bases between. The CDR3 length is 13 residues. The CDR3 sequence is CASSTARYNEQFF. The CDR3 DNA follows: TGTGCCAGCAGCACCGCTAGATACAATGAGCAGTTCTTC.

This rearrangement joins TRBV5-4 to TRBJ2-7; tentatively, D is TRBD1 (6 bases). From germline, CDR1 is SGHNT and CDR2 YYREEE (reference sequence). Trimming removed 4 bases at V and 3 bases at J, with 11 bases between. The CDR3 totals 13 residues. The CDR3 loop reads CASSRTENYEQYF. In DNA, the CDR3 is TGTGCCAGCAGCAGGACAGAGAACTACGAGCAGTACTTC. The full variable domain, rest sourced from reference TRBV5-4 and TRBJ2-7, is ETGVTQSPTHLIKTRGQQVTLRCSSQSGHNTVSWYQQALGQGPQFIFQYYREEENGRGNFPPRFSGLQFPNYSSELNVNALELDDSALYLCASSRTENYEQYFGPGTRLTVT.

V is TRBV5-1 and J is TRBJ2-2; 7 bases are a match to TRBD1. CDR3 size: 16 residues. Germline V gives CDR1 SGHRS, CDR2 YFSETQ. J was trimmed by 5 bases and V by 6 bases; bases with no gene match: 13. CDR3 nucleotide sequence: TGCGCCAGCAAAAATTTCGCCGGGACAGAAACCGGGGAGCTGTTTTTT. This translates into CASKNFAGTETGELFF.

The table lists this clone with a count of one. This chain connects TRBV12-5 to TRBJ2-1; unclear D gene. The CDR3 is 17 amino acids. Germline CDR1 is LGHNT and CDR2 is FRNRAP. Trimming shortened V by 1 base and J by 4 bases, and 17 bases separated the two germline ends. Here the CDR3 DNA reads TGTGCTAGTGGTTTGGACCCAAGGCGGCGGAGATACAATGAGCAGTTCTTC. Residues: CASGLDPRRRRYNEQFF.

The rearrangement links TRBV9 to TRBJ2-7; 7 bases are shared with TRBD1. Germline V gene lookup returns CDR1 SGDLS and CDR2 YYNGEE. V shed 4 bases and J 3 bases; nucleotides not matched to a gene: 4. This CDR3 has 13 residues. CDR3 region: CASSRGTVYEQYF. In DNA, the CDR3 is TGTGCCAGCAGCCGAGGGACAGTCTACGAGCAGTACTTC.

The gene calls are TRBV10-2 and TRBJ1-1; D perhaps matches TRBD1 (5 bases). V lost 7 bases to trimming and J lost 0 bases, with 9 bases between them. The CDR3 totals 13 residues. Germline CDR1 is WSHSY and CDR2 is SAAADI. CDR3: CASIGGVNTEAFF. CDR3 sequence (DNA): TGCGCCAGCATCGGGGGGGTGAACACTGAAGCTTTCTTT.

The CDR3 protein is CASSEDRFSYNEQFF. CDR3 sequence (DNA): TGTGCCAGCAGTGAGGACAGGTTCTCCTACAATGAGCAGTTCTTC. This chain connects TRBV6-1 to TRBJ2-1, with TRBD1 identical over 7 bases. The CDR3 runs to 15 residues. J gave up 0 bases and V 3 bases, and 2 bases lay outside the gene matches. Per germline, CDR1 MNHNS and CDR2 SASEGT.

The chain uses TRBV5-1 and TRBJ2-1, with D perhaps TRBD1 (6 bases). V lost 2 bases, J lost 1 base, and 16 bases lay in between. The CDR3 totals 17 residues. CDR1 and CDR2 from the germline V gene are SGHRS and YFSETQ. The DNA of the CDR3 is TGCGCCAGCAGCTTCACGTTTAGGGGGAGTTCCTACAATGAGCAGTTCTTC. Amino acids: CASSFTFRGSSYNEQFF.

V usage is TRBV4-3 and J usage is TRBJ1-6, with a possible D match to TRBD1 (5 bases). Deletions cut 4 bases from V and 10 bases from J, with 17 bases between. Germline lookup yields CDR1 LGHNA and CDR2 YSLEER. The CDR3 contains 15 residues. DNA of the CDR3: TGCGCCAGCAGCCCCCAAATGGGGGGAGGATCACCCCTCCACTTT. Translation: CASSPQMGGGSPLHF.

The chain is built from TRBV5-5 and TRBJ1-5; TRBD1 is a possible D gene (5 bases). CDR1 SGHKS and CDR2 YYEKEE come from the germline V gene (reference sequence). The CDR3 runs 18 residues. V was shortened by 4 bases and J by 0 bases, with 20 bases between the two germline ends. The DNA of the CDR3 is TGTGCCAGCAGCCCCTTCGTGGGGGGAACTAATAGCAATCAGCCCCAGCATTTT. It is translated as CASSPFVGGTNSNQPQHF.

The CDR3 nucleotides are TGTGCCAGTAATCGCAGGGGAGTACAAGGGGGCTACACCTTC. Residues: CASNRRGVQGGYTF. This chain connects TRBV19 to TRBJ1-2; a possible D gene is TRBD1 (6 bases). The CDR3 totals 14 residues. Trimming took off 7 bases at V and 8 bases at J, with 20 bases between the two ends. Looked up from germline, CDR1 is LNHDA and CDR2 is SQIVND (reference sequence).

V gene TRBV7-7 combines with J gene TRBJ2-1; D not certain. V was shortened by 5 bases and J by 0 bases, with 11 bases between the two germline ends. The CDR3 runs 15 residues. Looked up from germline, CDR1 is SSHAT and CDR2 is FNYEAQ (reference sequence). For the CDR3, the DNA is TGTGCCAGCAGCCTCTTAATGAGCTCCTACAATGAGCAGTTCTTC. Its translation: CASSLLMSSYNEQFF.

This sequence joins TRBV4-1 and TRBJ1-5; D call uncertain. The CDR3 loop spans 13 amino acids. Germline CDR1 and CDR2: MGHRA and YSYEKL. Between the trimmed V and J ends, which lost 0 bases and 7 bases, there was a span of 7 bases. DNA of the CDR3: TGCGCCAGCAGCCAAGATGAGGGCCAGCCCCAGCATTTT. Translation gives CASSQDEGQPQHF.

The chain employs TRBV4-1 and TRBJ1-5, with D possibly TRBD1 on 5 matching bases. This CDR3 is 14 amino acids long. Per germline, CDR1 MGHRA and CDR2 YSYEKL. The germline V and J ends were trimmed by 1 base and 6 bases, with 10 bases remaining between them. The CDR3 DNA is TGCGCCAGCAGCCAAGGCAGGGAGGTTCAGCCCCAGCATTTT. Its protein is CASSQGREVQPQHF.

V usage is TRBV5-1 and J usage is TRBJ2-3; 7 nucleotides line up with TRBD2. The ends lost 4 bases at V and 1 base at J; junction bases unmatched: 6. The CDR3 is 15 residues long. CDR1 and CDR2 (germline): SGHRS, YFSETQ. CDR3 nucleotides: TGCGCCAGCAGCCCCGGGACTATCGGCACAGATACGCAGTATTTT. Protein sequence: CASSPGTIGTDTQYF.

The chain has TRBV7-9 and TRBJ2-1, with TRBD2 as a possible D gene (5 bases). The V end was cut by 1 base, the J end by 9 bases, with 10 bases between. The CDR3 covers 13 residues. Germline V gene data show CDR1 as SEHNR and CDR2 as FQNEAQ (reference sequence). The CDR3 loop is CASSLGGVGEQFF. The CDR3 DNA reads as TGTGCCAGCAGCTTAGGGGGAGTGGGTGAGCAGTTCTTC.

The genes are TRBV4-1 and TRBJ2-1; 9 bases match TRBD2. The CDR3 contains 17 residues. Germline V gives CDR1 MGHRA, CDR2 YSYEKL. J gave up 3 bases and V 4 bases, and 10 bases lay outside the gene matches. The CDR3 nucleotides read TGCGCCAGCAGCCCGCAACCGGGAGCGGGGGGCTACAATGAGCAGTTCTTC. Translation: CASSPQPGAGGYNEQFF.